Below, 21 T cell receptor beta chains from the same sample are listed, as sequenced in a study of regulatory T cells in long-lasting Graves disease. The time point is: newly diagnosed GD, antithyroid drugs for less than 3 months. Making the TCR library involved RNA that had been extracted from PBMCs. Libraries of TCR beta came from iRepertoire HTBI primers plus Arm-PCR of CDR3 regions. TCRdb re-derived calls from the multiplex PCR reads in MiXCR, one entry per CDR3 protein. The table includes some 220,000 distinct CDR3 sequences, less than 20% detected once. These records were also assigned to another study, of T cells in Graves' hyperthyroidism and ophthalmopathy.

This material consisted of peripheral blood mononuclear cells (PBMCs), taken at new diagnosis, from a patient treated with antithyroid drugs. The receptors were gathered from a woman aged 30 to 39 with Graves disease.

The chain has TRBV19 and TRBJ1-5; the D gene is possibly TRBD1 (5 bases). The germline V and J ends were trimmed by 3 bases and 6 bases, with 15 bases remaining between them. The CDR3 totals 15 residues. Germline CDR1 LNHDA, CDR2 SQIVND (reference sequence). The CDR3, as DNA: TGTGCCAGTAGTATGGTCTCGGGGGGTAGTCAGCCCCAGCATTTT. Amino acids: CASSMVSGGSQPQHF.

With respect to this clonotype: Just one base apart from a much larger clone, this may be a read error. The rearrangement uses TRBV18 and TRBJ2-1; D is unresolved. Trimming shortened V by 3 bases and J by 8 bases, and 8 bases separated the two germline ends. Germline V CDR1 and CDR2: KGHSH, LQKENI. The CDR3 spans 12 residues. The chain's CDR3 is CASSPKIDEQFF. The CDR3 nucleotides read TGTGCCAGCTCACCGAAGATTGATGAGCAGTTCTTC. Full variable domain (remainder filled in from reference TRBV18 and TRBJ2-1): NAGVMQNPRHLVRRRGQEARLRCSPMKGHSHVYWYRQLPEEGLKFMVYLQKENIIDESGMPKERFSAEFPKEGPSILRIQQVVRGDSAAYFCASSPKIDEQFFGPGTRLTVL.

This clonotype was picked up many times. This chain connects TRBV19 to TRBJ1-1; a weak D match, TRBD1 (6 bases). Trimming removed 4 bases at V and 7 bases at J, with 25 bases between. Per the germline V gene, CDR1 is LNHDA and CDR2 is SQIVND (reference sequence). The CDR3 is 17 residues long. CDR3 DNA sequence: TGTGCCAGTAGTAGGAGCCGCAGGGGAGAGCGGTCGGGTGAAGCTTTCTTT. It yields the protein CASSRSRRGERSGEAFF.

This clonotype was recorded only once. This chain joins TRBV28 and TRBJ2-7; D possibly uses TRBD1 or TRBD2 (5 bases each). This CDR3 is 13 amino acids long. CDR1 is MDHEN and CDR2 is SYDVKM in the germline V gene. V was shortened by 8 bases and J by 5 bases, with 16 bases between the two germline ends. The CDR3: CASSQGDLNEQYF. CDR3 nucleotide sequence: TGTGCCAGCTCACAAGGGGACCTGAACGAGCAGTACTTC. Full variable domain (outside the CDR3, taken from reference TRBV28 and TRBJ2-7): DVKVTQSSRYLVKRTGEKVFLECVQDMDHENMFWYRQDPGLGLRLIYFSYDVKMKEKGDIPEGYSVSREKKERFSLILESASTNQTSMYLCASSQGDLNEQYFGPGTRLTVT.

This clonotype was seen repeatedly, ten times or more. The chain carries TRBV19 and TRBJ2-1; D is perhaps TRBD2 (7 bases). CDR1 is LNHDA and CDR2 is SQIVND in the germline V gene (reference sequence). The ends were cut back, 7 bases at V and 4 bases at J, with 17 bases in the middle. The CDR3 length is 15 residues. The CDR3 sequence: CASTGGGVTYNEQFF. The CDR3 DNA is TGTGCCAGTACTGGCGGGGGCGTGACTTACAATGAGCAGTTCTTC.

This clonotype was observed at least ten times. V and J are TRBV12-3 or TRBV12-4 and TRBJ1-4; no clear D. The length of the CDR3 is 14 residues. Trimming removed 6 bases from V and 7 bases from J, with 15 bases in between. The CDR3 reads CASSPKERLEKLFF. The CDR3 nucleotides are TGTGCCAGCAGCCCTAAAGAGCGACTTGAAAAACTGTTTTTT.

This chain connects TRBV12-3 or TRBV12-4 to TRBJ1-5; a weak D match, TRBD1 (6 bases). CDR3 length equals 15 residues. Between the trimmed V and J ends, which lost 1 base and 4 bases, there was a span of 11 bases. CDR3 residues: CASSLDPGVNQPQHF. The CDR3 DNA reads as TGTGCCAGCAGTTTAGATCCAGGGGTGAATCAGCCCCAGCATTTT.

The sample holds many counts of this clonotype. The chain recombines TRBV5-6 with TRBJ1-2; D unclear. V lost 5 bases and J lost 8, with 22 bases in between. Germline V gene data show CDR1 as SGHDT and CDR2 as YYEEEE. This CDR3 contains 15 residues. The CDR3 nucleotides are TGTGCCAGCAGGCTTGGAAGTACGAGTGCTCGAGGCTACACCTTC. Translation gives CASRLGSTSARGYTF.

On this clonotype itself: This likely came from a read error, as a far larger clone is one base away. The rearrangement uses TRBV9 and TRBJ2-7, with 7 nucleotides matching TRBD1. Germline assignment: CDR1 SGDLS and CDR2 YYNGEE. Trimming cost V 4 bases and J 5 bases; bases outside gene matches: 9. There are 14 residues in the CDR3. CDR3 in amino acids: CASSLRDRSHEQYF. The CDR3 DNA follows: TGTGCCAGCAGCCTACGGGACAGATCCCACGAGCAGTACTTC.

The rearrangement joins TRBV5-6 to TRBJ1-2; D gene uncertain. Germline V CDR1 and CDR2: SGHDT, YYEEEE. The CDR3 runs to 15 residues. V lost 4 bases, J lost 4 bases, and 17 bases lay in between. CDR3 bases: TGTGCCAGCAGCCTACCGGACGGAGAATTCTATGGCTACACCTTC. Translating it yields CASSLPDGEFYGYTF.

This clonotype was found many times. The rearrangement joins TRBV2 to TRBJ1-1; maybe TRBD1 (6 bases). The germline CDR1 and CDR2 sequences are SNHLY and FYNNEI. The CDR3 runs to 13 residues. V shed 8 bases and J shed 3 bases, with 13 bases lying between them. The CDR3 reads CASVPRGYTEAFF. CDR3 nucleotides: TGTGCCAGCGTACCCAGGGGCTACACTGAAGCTTTCTTT.

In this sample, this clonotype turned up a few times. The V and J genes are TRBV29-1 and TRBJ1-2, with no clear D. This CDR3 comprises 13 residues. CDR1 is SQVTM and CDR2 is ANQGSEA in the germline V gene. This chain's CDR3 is CILKKGRHYGYTF. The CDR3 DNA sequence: TGCATTCTCAAAAAGGGCAGGCACTATGGCTACACCTTC.

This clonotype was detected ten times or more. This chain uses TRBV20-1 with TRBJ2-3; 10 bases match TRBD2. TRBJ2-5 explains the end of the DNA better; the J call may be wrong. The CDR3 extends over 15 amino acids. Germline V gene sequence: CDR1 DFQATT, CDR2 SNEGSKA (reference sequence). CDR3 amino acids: CSPYSGGEATETQYF. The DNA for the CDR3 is TGCAGTCCATACAGCGGGGGGGAAGCCACGGAGACCCAGTACTTC.

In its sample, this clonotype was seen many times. CDR3 in amino acids: CASSEETGAYEQYF. CDR3 DNA sequence: TGTGCCAGCAGTGAAGAGACAGGGGCCTACGAGCAGTACTTC. The V gene is TRBV2, the J gene TRBJ2-7, with TRBD1 matching 8 bases. Looked up from germline, CDR1 is SNHLY and CDR2 is FYNNEI. The CDR3 consists of 14 residues. The J segment lost 2 bases and the V segment lost 1 base, leaving 1 base of the junction unmatched.

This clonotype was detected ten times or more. The DNA for the CDR3 is TGTGCCAGCAGCCCATTAGGACAGCATGAAGCTTTCTTT. Protein sequence: CASSPLGQHEAFF. The gene calls are TRBV13 and TRBJ1-1, with a possible D match to TRBD1 (6 bases). V lost 5 bases and J lost 7, with 14 bases in between. Germline V gene data show CDR1 as PRHDT and CDR2 as FYEKMQ (reference sequence). This CDR3 contains 13 residues.

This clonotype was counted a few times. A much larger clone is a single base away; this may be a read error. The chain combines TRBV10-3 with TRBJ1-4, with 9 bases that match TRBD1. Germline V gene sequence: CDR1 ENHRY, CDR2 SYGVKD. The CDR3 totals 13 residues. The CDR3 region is CAIAGTGSEELFF. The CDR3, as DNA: TGTGCCATCGCCGGGACAGGGAGTGAAGAACTGTTTTTT.

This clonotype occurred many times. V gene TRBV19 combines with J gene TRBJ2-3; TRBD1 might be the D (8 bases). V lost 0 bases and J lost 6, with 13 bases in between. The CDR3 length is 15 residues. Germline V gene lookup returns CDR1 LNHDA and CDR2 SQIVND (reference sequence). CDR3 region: CASSIEDREGDTQYF. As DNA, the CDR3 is TGTGCCAGTAGTATAGAGGACAGGGAGGGGGATACGCAGTATTTT.

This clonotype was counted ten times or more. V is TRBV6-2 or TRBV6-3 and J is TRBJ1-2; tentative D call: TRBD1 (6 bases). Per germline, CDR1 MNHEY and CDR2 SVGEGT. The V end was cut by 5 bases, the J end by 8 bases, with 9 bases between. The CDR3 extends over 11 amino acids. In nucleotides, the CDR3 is TGTGCCAGCAGTCAGGGGCTCGGCTACACCTTC. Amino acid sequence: CASSQGLGYTF.

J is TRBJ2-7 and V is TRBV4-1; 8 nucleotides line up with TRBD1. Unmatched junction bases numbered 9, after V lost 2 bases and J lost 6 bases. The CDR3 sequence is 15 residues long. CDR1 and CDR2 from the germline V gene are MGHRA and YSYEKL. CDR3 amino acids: CASSQLQGAPIEQYF. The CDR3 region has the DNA TGCGCCAGCAGCCAACTTCAGGGGGCCCCGATCGAGCAGTACTTC.

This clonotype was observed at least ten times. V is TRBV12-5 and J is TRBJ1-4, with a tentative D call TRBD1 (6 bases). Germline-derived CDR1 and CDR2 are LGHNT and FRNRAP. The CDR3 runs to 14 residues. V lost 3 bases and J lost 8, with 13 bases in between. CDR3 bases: TGTGCTAGTGGTTTCGGGGGCCTGGGAGAAAAACTGTTTTTT. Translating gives CASGFGGLGEKLFF. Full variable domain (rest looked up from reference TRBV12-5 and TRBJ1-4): DARVTQTPRHKVTEMGQEVTMRCQPILGHNTVFWYRQTMMQGLELLAYFRNRAPLDDSGMPKDRFSAEMPDATLATLKIQPSEPRDSAVYFCASGFGGLGEKLFFGSGTQLSVL.

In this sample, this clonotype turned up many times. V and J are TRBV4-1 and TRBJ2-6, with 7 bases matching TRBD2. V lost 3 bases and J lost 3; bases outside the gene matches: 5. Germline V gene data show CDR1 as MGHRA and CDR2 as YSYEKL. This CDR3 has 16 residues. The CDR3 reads CASSHASGIGANVLTF. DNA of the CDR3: TGCGCCAGCAGCCATGCCAGCGGGATTGGGGCCAACGTCCTGACTTTC.